This T cell receptor beta chain appears in the sequencing data of a study of blood T cells in healthy people across ages. Healthy individuals of Caucasian origin from Russia, aged about 6 to 100, served as donors. Collection of 8.5 to 10 milliliters of peripheral blood was performed for each donor. V was pared by 5 bases and J by 6 bases, with 14 bases between. CDR1 SGHTA and CDR2 FQGNSA come from the germline V gene. The CDR3 length is 14 residues. Primed by a sample-barcoded 5' primer and a J-beta primer mix, a second PCR proceeded for about 7 to 12 cycles. A template-switch adaptor containing 12 random nucleotides labeled each cDNA molecule. Via MiXCR, TCRdb re-called the 5' RACE reads, giving one row per CDR3 protein. The sample lists about 290,000 distinct CDR3 sequences, roughly 29% seen once, with around 29% in the top ten.

Sequenced sample: blood. The receptor was derived from a woman in her 70s in good health. The V and J genes are TRBV7-2 and TRBJ2-1; either TRBD1 or TRBD2 may fit D (6 bases each). DNA of the CDR3: TGTGCCAGCAGCGGCAGGGGAGGAGGCAATGAGCAGTTCTTC. This codes for CASSGRGGGNEQFF.